The 12 T cell receptor beta chains in this list originate from one sample, sequenced in a study of CD4 T cells in relation to SARS-CoV-2 and coronaviruses. Data came from immunoSEQ multiplex PCR; TCRdb stores just in-frame clones and leaves some out. The sample holds 30,000 to 45,000 clones, 88% seen once. Source material: memory CD4+ T cells from PBMCs. The receptor set was obtained from an adult with COVID-19.

A single count supports this clone. V and J are TRBV5-1 and TRBJ2-6; D is ambiguous. The length of the CDR3 is 14 residues. Germline V gene data show CDR1 as SGHRS and CDR2 as YFSETQ. V lost 0 bases to trimming and J lost 1 base, with 2 bases between them. The CDR3 sequence is CASSLGSGANVLTF. The CDR3 DNA sequence: TGCGCCAGCAGCTTGGGGTCTGGGGCCAACGTCCTGACTTTC.

V usage is TRBV3-1 (or the pseudogene TRBV3-2) and J usage is TRBJ2-2, with D uncertain. Germline lookup yields CDR1 LGHDT and CDR2 YNNKEL (reference sequence). The germline V and J ends were trimmed by 1 base and 6 bases, with 6 bases remaining between them. The CDR3 is 13 amino acids. The CDR3 nucleotides read TGTGCCAGCAGCCAAGTCGGACCCGGGGAGCTGTTTTTT. Protein: CASSQVGPGELFF.

The chain combines TRBV20-1 with TRBJ2-1; 8 bases line up with TRBD2. The CDR3 has 14 residues. Trimming cost V 3 bases and J 7 bases; bases outside gene matches: 8. Germline CDR1 DFQATT, CDR2 SNEGSKA (reference sequence). The CDR3 DNA sequence: TGCAGTGCTAGTCCGGGGGGGCCGTGGAATGAGCAGTTCTTC. Its translation: CSASPGGPWNEQFF.

The chain links TRBV6-5 to TRBJ2-1, with TRBD2 matching over 7 bases. Germline-derived CDR1 and CDR2 are MNHEY and SVGAGI. The CDR3 runs 13 residues. Trimming took 8 bases from V and 6 from J; bases not matched to a gene: 7. The CDR3 is CASLGGGVNEQFF. In nucleotides, the CDR3 is TGTGCCAGCCTGGGGGGGGGTGTCAATGAGCAGTTCTTC.

V gene TRBV10-1 combines with J gene TRBJ1-2, with TRBD1 matching over 8 bases. The V segment lost 9 bases and the J segment 7 bases; nucleotides outside the gene matches: 4. The CDR3 is made up of 11 amino acids. The germline CDR1 and CDR2 sequences are WNHNN and SYGVQD (reference sequence). This CDR3 reads CARQGERGYTF. CDR3 nucleotide sequence: TGCGCCAGACAGGGGGAACGTGGCTACACCTTC.

The chain couples TRBV6-4 to TRBJ2-1; tentative D call: TRBD1 (6 bases). This CDR3 is 16 amino acids long. Germline CDR1 is MRHNA and CDR2 is SNTAGT. The V gene lost 0 bases and the J gene lost 6 bases, with 15 bases spanning the gap. The CDR3 DNA follows: TGTGCCAGCAGTGACTCGGGGGCGGTTGGGACCAATGAGCAGTTCTTC. Protein sequence: CASSDSGAVGTNEQFF.

V usage is TRBV2 and J usage is TRBJ2-7; TRBD2 matches at 12 bases. The CDR3 is made up of 15 amino acids. Per the germline V gene, CDR1 is SNHLY and CDR2 is FYNNEI. V lost 1 base to trimming and J lost 7 bases; unmatched junction nucleotides: 5. The CDR3 sequence: CASSEGTSGDSEQYF. In nucleotides, the CDR3 is TGTGCCAGCAGTGAAGGGACTAGCGGGGACTCGGAGCAGTACTTC.

This clone has a single count. The CDR3 region is CAWSVVQGNYGYTF. DNA for the CDR3: TGTGCCTGGAGTGTCGTACAGGGTAACTATGGCTACACCTTC. The chain carries TRBV30 and TRBJ1-2; TRBD1 is a possible D gene (6 bases). Germline assignment: CDR1 GTSNPN and CDR2 SVGIG (reference sequence). The V and J ends lost 0 bases and 1 base respectively, with 9 bases between them. This CDR3 has 14 amino acids. Supplemented by reference TRBV30 and TRBJ1-2, the full variable domain reads SQTIHQWPATLVQPVGSPLSLECTVEGTSNPNLYWYRQAAGRGLQLLFYSVGIGQISSEVPQNLSASRPQDRQFILSSKKLLLSDSGFYLCAWSVVQGNYGYTFGSGTRLTVV.

The chain carries TRBV7-8 and TRBJ2-1, with 15 positions matching TRBD2. CDR3 length: 19 residues. The germline V gene encodes CDR1 SGHVS and CDR2 FQNEAQ. The V gene end was trimmed by 1 base and the J gene end by 3 bases; junction bases not matched to a gene: 7. CDR3 in DNA: TGTGCCAGCAGCTTAGTTAGGACTAGCGGGGGGGCCAGCTACAATGAGCAGTTCTTC. It encodes CASSLVRTSGGASYNEQFF.

The chain carries TRBV6-5 and TRBJ1-4; D possibly corresponds to TRBD1 (5 bases). Germline CDR1 is MNHEY and CDR2 is SVGAGI. The CDR3 covers 15 residues. V lost 7 bases to trimming and J lost 5 bases, with 17 bases between them. The DNA of the CDR3 is TGTGCCAGCACCTCCGGGCGGGCAGGGAATGAAAAACTGTTTTTT. This translates into CASTSGRAGNEKLFF.

This rearrangement joins TRBV7-9 to TRBJ1-4; 8 nucleotides agree with TRBD1. Trimming took 1 base from V and 8 from J; bases not matched to a gene: 6. The germline gives CDR1 SEHNR, CDR2 FQNEAQ (reference sequence). CDR3 length: 15 residues. For the CDR3, the DNA is TGTGCCAGCAGCTTAGGGGCAGGGGGCCAAGAAAAACTGTTTTTT. It translates to CASSLGAGGQEKLFF.

V gene TRBV21-1 combines with J gene TRBJ1-4; TRBD1 reflects the table's D call only, with no check against the DNA. TRBV21-1 is an annotated pseudogene. This CDR3 contains 15 residues. CDR3 sequence reads: CASSKETSQVEKLFF. The CDR3 DNA reads as TGTGCCAGCAGCAAAGAGACAAGCCAAGTTGAAAAACTGTTTTTT.